The rows below give T cell receptor beta chains drawn from one sample of a study of graft-versus-host responses after intestinal transplantation. The protocol was immunoSEQ multiplex PCR, while the TCRdb copy is restricted to in-frame clones and leaves out a portion. The sample carries tens of thousands of clones, 87% recorded once. Specimen: ileum tissue, collected less than 210 days after intestinal transplant. All receptors come from a human patient who received an intestinal transplant, so some T cells may come from the graft donor. Each CDR3 is given with its conserved first and last residue.

CAISDSGQGPSTEAFF	16	TRBV10-3	TRBJ1-1
CASSFGRSFGYGYTF	15	TRBV7-9	TRBJ1-2
CATSKDRGLTDTQYF	15	TRBV15	TRBJ2-3
CASSSDRGHSGNTIYF	16	TRBV5-1	TRBJ1-3
CASSLVLAASGANVLTF	17	TRBV5-5	TRBJ2-6
CASSILAGVGQTQYF	15	TRBV6-5	TRBJ2-5
CASSFTGREPLHF	13	TRBV5-1	TRBJ1-6
CASSRGRRAGELFF	14	TRBV28	TRBJ2-2
CASSRDEARPRDWYSYEQYF	20	TRBV2	TRBJ2-7
CASSLTSGTYNEQFF	15	TRBV6-5	TRBJ2-1
CASSPTSGETQYF	13	TRBV5-6	TRBJ2-5
CASSPAPSDEQYF	13	TRBV9	TRBJ2-7
CASSEGSGGPLDEQFF	16	TRBV6-1	TRBJ2-1
CASSRSSGGYEQYF	14	TRBV28	TRBJ2-7
CASRAERIQETQYF	14	TRBV2	TRBJ2-5
CASSIRRGRTYEQYF	15	TRBV19	TRBJ2-7
CASSLLPDWAYEQYF	15	TRBV28	TRBJ2-7
CASSVAGRGRVSGANVLTF	19	TRBV9	TRBJ2-6
CASSRDGYQPQHF	13	TRBV6-5	TRBJ1-5
CASSLARFTDTQYF	14	TRBV7-6	TRBJ2-3
CASSLDSFYEQYF	13	TRBV5-5	TRBJ2-7
CASSPPFRTNEQFF	14	TRBV7-9	TRBJ2-1
CASSRGGTGGTEAFF	15	TRBV5-1	TRBJ1-1
CASSPGPGGFTEAFF	15	TRBV6-6	TRBJ1-1
CASSQVGLAAEQYF	14	TRBV4-1	TRBJ2-7
CASSPSPTGLIYEQYF	16	TRBV5-6	TRBJ2-7
CASSVGGRGRGSTEAFF	17	TRBV9	TRBJ1-1
CASRLNKATNEKLFF	15	TRBV6-4	TRBJ1-4
CASSWTGGPDTQYF	14	TRBV6-6	TRBJ2-3
CSVRQGGTDTQYF	13	TRBV29-1	TRBJ2-3
CASSLLGTGTYEQYF	15	TRBV28	TRBJ2-7
CASSFFLVPASVNSYNEQFF	20	TRBV28	TRBJ2-1
CASSLTSGSWTDTQYF	16	TRBV11-1	TRBJ2-3
CASSYGNIYEQYF	13	TRBV6-5	TRBJ2-7
CASSLNWGLNTEAFF	15	TRBV11-2	TRBJ1-1
CASSPGGGFYEQYF	14	TRBV18	TRBJ2-7
CASSDPWSNTEAFF	14	TRBV2	TRBJ1-1
CASSPVPSGSTDTQYF	16	TRBV27	TRBJ2-3
CASSLSRGTEAFF	13	TRBV28	TRBJ1-1
CASSQGLLNTGELFF	15	TRBV5-4	TRBJ2-2
CASKLGRGGREYF	13	TRBV6-5	TRBJ2-7
CAISDTQGSLETQYF	15	TRBV10-3	TRBJ2-5
CASRGTSDYNEQFF	14	TRBV12-5	TRBJ2-1
CASNQLAAVGRADTQYF	17	TRBV27	TRBJ2-3
CASSPRDYLSYNEQFF	16	TRBV19	TRBJ2-1
CASSQVLAFSTDTQYF	16	TRBV4-2	TRBJ2-3
CASSLTGVLLEQYF	14	TRBV5-1	TRBJ2-7
CASAPFGGASGAQHF	15	TRBV27	TRBJ1-5
CASSPGTVFTSTDTQYF	17	TRBV28	TRBJ2-3